A selection of T cell receptor beta chains follows, all from one sample in a study of OX40 agonist ivuxolimab in advanced cancers. TCRdb keeps only in-frame clones here, not all; method: immunoSEQ multiplex PCR. The sample consists of tens of thousands of clones, more than 80% of them appearing once. The sequenced sample was CD4+ or CD8+ T cells sorted from blood, obtained in a trial of the OX40 agonist ivuxolimab. The source of these receptors is an adult with an advanced solid tumor such as melanoma, head and neck, liver or kidney cancer. Each CDR3 is given with its conserved first and last residue. The D gene is left open where the match is weak. Size is stated for part of the rows, as once, few or many counts, or as a class when the clone is expanded.

clone size	J gene	D gene	V gene	CDR3 DNA	CDR3 protein
.	TRBJ1-1	.	TRBV9	TGTGCCAGCAGCAAAAGGTCATCCCTGAACACTGAAGCTTTCTTT	CASSKRSSLNTEAFF
.	TRBJ2-3	.	TRBV18	TGTGCCAGCTCACCTTCGGGACTCTTAGATACGCAGTATTTT	CASSPSGLLDTQYF
.	TRBJ2-3	.	TRBV5-1	TGCGCCAGCAGCTTGGCCCCGAGGGGTACAGATACGCAGTATTTT	CASSLAPRGTDTQYF
.	TRBJ1-1	TRBD1	TRBV2	TGTGCCAGCAGAAACAGGGGGCTGATCCTGAACACTGAAGCTTTCTTT	CASRNRGLILNTEAFF
few	TRBJ1-4	TRBD1	TRBV5-6	TGTGCCAGCAGTCGACAGGGGGCTAATGAAAAACTGTTTTTT	CASSRQGANEKLFF
once	TRBJ2-3	.	TRBV7-3	TGTGCCAGCAGCTCACATGGGGTTTCGCAGTATTTT	CASSSHGVSQYF
.	TRBJ1-1	.	TRBV7-9	TGTGCCAGCAGCTCGGCGGGGCAATACACTGAAGCTTTCTTT	CASSSAGQYTEAFF
.	TRBJ1-2	.	TRBV15	TGTGCCACCACGCCCGCACAGCTTGATGGCTACACCTTC	CATTPAQLDGYTF
.	TRBJ1-2	TRBD1	TRBV5-4	TGTGCCAGCCAGGGACAGGGTGTTTTGGCCTTC	CASQGQGVLAF
few	TRBJ1-2	.	TRBV5-6	TGTGCCAGCAGCTTGGCGCAGGGGATTTTTCTAAACTATGGCTACACCTTC	CASSLAQGIFLNYGYTF
few	TRBJ2-7	.	TRBV6-1	TGTGCCAGCAGTCCGGGACCATGGGTCTACGAGCAGTACTTC	CASSPGPWVYEQYF
.	TRBJ1-5	.	TRBV6-5	TGTGCCAGCAGACCTGACACGGTAGGCGATCAGCCCCAGCATTTT	CASRPDTVGDQPQHF
.	TRBJ2-1	TRBD2	TRBV5-4	TGTGCCAGCAGCTTCCTAGCGGACTCCTACAATGAGCAGTTCTTC	CASSFLADSYNEQFF
.	TRBJ1-1	.	TRBV30	TGTGCCTGGAGTGTGATAGAGAACACTGAAGCTTTCTTT	CAWSVIENTEAFF
few	TRBJ2-5	.	TRBV9	TGTGCCAGCAGCGTAGGAGCTAGGGGAGGGGGTCGAGAGACCCAGTACTTC	CASSVGARGGGRETQYF
.	TRBJ1-4	TRBD1	TRBV7-9	TGTGCCAGCAGCTCGCAGGGGGCTGAGGAAAAACTGTTTTTT	CASSSQGAEEKLFF
.	TRBJ2-2	.	TRBV5-4	TGTGCCAGCAGCTTGAGAATCCCCGGGGAGCTGTTTTTT	CASSLRIPGELFF
.	TRBJ1-1	.	TRBV25-1	TGTGCCAGCATATATAGGCAGGGACTCTATGGGACTGAAGCTTTCTTT	CASIYRQGLYGTEAFF
once	TRBJ2-6	.	TRBV7-3	TGTGCCAGCAGCTTGGGAGCTGGGGCCAACGTCCTGACTTTC	CASSLGAGANVLTF
.	TRBJ2-5	.	TRBV5-1	TGCGCCAGCAGCCACGGTGGTGGGGAAGAGACCCAGTACTTC	CASSHGGGEETQYF
.	TRBJ1-2	.	TRBV5-1	TGCGCCAGCAGCTTGCAAGGTCGAAGCGGTGACACCTTC	CASSLQGRSGDTF
.	TRBJ2-3	.	TRBV7-2	TGTGCCAGCAGCAGGAGGGGGGATACGCAGTATTTT	CASSRRGDTQYF
once	TRBJ2-6	TRBD1	TRBV18	TGTGCCAGCTCACAGGCCCGACAGGGCTACCTCTCTGGGGCCAACGTCCTGACTTTC	CASSQARQGYLSGANVLTF
few	TRBJ1-1	.	TRBV7-9	TGTGCCAGCAGCTCTATGTTAGACACTGAAGCTTTCTTT	CASSSMLDTEAFF
.	TRBJ2-1	TRBD2	TRBV18	TGTGCCAGCTCACCATATACTAGCGGGAGAGGCGAGCAGTTCTTC	CASSPYTSGRGEQFF